These T cell receptor beta chains were read from a single sample in a study of CD8 T cells in Susac syndrome. TCRdb recomputed calls from the immunoSEQ multiplex PCR reads with MiXCR, one row per CDR3 protein. Counted here are 150,000 to 200,000 distinct CDR3 sequences, approximately 94% occurring once; the ten biggest clones make up 0.093%. The source material was CD4+ T cells from PBMCs. These receptors were taken from a human donor with multiple sclerosis. CDR3s include the opening cysteine and the closing phenylalanine or tryptophan. Fields, in order: J gene, clone size, V gene, D gene, CDR3 protein, CDR3 DNA. The D gene is left open where the match is weak. Clone size is given for some rows only: seen once, a few or many times, or a class if the clone is expanded.

J: TRBJ2-7; size: few; V: TRBV29-1; D: -; CDR3: CSAGTRSYEQYF; DNA: TGCAGCGCCGGGACCCGCTCCTACGAGCAGTACTTC
J: TRBJ2-5; size: few; V: TRBV7-9; D: -; CDR3: CASSLGGVRGETQYF; DNA: TGTGCCAGCAGCTTAGGAGGAGTGCGAGGAGAGACCCAGTACTTC
J: TRBJ1-1; size: -; V: TRBV7-9; D: -; CDR3: CASSSTTDRVEAFF; DNA: TGTGCCAGCAGCTCCACAACTGACAGAGTCGAAGCTTTCTTT
J: TRBJ1-1; size: -; V: TRBV5-1; D: -; CDR3: CASSSPREPNTEAFF; DNA: TGCGCCAGCAGCTCACCCAGGGAACCGAACACTGAAGCTTTCTTT
J: TRBJ1-1; size: -; V: TRBV29-1; D: -; CDR3: CSVAPRRSEAFF; DNA: TGCAGCGTCGCCCCAAGGCGCTCTGAAGCTTTCTTT
J: TRBJ2-7; size: -; V: TRBV12-3/TRBV12-4; D: -; CDR3: CASSWGGVLYF; DNA: TGTGCCAGCAGTTGGGGCGGCGTTTTGTACTTC
J: TRBJ2-7; size: -; V: TRBV20-1; D: TRBD2; CDR3: CSGLAGGTIEQYF; DNA: TGCAGTGGACTAGCGGGGGGGACGATCGAGCAGTACTTC
J: TRBJ1-4; size: -; V: TRBV12-3/TRBV12-4; D: TRBD1; CDR3: CASSFGTGNEKLFF; DNA: TGTGCCAGCAGTTTCGGGACAGGGAATGAAAAACTGTTTTTT
J: TRBJ1-5; size: -; V: TRBV7-9; D: -; CDR3: CASSRSEGQPQHF; DNA: TGTGCCAGCAGCCGATCCGAAGGTCAGCCCCAGCATTTT
J: TRBJ2-2; size: -; V: TRBV3-1; D: TRBD1; CDR3: CASSEGALSTGELFF; DNA: TGTGCCAGCAGCGAGGGGGCTTTGAGCACCGGGGAGCTGTTTTTT
J: TRBJ1-2; size: -; V: TRBV5-6; D: -; CDR3: CASADTGHSGYGYTF; DNA: TGTGCCAGCGCAGATACGGGCCACTCGGGCTATGGCTACACCTTC
J: TRBJ1-3; size: -; V: TRBV29-1; D: -; CDR3: CSVEGTGNTIYF; DNA: TGCAGCGTTGAGGGGACTGGAAACACCATATATTTT
J: TRBJ1-5; size: once; V: TRBV7-9; D: -; CDR3: CASSLTGGDNQPQHF; DNA: TGTGCCAGCAGCCTCACTGGAGGGGATAATCAGCCCCAGCATTTT
J: TRBJ1-1; size: -; V: TRBV29-1; D: TRBD1; CDR3: CSVEEGAAVEAFF; DNA: TGCAGCGTTGAGGAGGGGGCGGCCGTTGAAGCTTTCTTT
J: TRBJ1-2; size: -; V: TRBV6-1; D: TRBD1; CDR3: CASMKGQGHYGYTF; DNA: TGTGCCAGCATGAAGGGACAGGGGCACTATGGCTACACCTTC
J: TRBJ2-1; size: once; V: TRBV3-1; D: -; CDR3: CASTIGSYSYNEQFF; DNA: TGTGCCAGTACCATCGGTAGTTACTCCTACAATGAGCAGTTCTTC
J: TRBJ1-2; size: -; V: TRBV4-2; D: TRBD1; CDR3: CASSPDPQGLPYGYTF; DNA: TGTGCCAGCAGCCCTGATCCACAGGGGCTACCCTATGGCTACACCTTC
J: TRBJ1-5; size: -; V: TRBV20-1; D: -; CDR3: CSARDQMGLFQPQHF; DNA: TGCAGTGCTAGAGATCAAATGGGTCTGTTTCAGCCCCAGCATTTT
J: TRBJ2-5; size: -; V: TRBV4-2; D: TRBD1; CDR3: CASSQAQGEETQYF; DNA: TGTGCCAGCAGCCAGGCACAGGGGGAAGAGACCCAGTACTTC
J: TRBJ2-3; size: once; V: TRBV7-2; D: -; CDR3: CASSLARVSTDTQYF; DNA: TGTGCCAGCAGCTTAGCGCGGGTTAGCACAGATACGCAGTATTTT
J: TRBJ1-6; size: -; V: TRBV6-2/TRBV6-3; D: -; CDR3: CASSYPDGSSYNSPLHF; DNA: TGTGCCAGCAGTTACCCGGACGGGAGCTCCTATAATTCACCCCTCCACTTT
J: TRBJ1-1; size: -; V: TRBV7-2; D: -; CDR3: CASSLERDTEAFF; DNA: TGTGCCAGCAGCTTAGAAAGGGACACTGAAGCTTTCTTT
J: TRBJ1-2; size: once; V: TRBV29-1; D: -; CDR3: CSVPRYQLGPNYGYTF; DNA: TGCAGCGTCCCCCGGTATCAGTTGGGCCCTAACTATGGCTACACCTTC
J: TRBJ1-1; size: -; V: TRBV30; D: TRBD1; CDR3: CAWNGQGDSEAFF; DNA: TGTGCCTGGAACGGACAGGGTGACTCTGAAGCTTTCTTT
J: TRBJ1-1; size: -; V: TRBV30; D: -; CDR3: CAWSWPQPPNTEAFF; DNA: TGTGCCTGGAGTTGGCCTCAACCTCCGAACACTGAAGCTTTCTTT
J: TRBJ1-4; size: -; V: TRBV20-1; D: -; CDR3: CSAWEWGGNEKLFF; DNA: TGCAGTGCCTGGGAGTGGGGGGGTAATGAAAAACTGTTTTTT
J: TRBJ1-5; size: -; V: TRBV10-2; D: -; CDR3: CASSERSLEQPQHF; DNA: TGCGCCAGCAGTGAGAGGTCTCTAGAGCAGCCCCAGCATTTT
J: TRBJ2-7; size: -; V: TRBV15; D: -; CDR3: CATSRDRVGDEQYF; DNA: TGTGCCACCAGCAGAGATCGGGTGGGGGACGAGCAGTACTTC
J: TRBJ2-5; size: -; V: TRBV20-1; D: -; CDR3: CSASRGRFQETQYF; DNA: TGCAGTGCGTCCCGGGGGCGCTTCCAAGAGACCCAGTACTTC
J: TRBJ1-1; size: -; V: TRBV10-2; D: -; CDR3: CASSESVGRTEAFF; DNA: TGCGCCAGCAGTGAGTCTGTCGGACGAACTGAAGCTTTCTTT
J: TRBJ2-2; size: -; V: TRBV15; D: -; CDR3: CVTGGEPGSNGELFF; DNA: TGTGTTACAGGGGGGGAGCCTGGGTCTAACGGGGAGCTGTTTTTT
J: TRBJ2-1; size: -; V: TRBV12-3/TRBV12-4; D: TRBD2; CDR3: CASSDHSGVSYNEQFF; DNA: TGTGCCAGCAGCGATCATAGCGGGGTATCCTACAATGAGCAGTTCTTC
J: TRBJ1-1; size: -; V: TRBV5-4; D: TRBD1; CDR3: CASSSDRMNTEAFF; DNA: TGTGCCAGCAGCTCGGACAGGATGAACACTGAAGCTTTCTTT
J: TRBJ2-1; size: -; V: TRBV30; D: -; CDR3: CAWSVRGGPYNEQFF; DNA: TGTGCCTGGAGTGTACGAGGGGGGCCTTACAATGAGCAGTTCTTC
J: TRBJ1-5; size: -; V: TRBV18; D: TRBD1; CDR3: CASSPPGTGLEGNQPQHF; DNA: TGTGCCAGCTCACCACCTGGGACAGGGTTGGAGGGCAATCAGCCCCAGCATTTT
J: TRBJ1-2; size: once; V: TRBV20-1; D: -; CDR3: CSAPRDSGGHYGYTF; DNA: TGCAGTGCTCCACGGGACTCTGGGGGTCACTATGGCTACACCTTC
J: TRBJ2-1; size: once; V: TRBV6-6; D: -; CDR3: CASSLDRWGGEQFF; DNA: TGTGCCAGCAGCCTGGACAGGTGGGGAGGTGAGCAGTTCTTC
J: TRBJ2-5; size: once; V: TRBV20-1; D: -; CDR3: CSAMTPYQETQYF; DNA: TGCAGTGCTATGACACCGTACCAAGAGACCCAGTACTTC
J: TRBJ2-7; size: once; V: TRBV15; D: -; CDR3: CATSRDPQQNEQYF; DNA: TGTGCCACCAGCAGAGATCCCCAACAAAACGAGCAGTACTTC
J: TRBJ1-5; size: few; V: TRBV11-2; D: -; CDR3: CASSFGQGLNQPQHF; DNA: TGTGCCAGCAGCTTCGGCCAGGGCCTCAATCAGCCCCAGCATTTT
J: TRBJ2-3; size: -; V: TRBV3-1; D: -; CDR3: CASSQEEGDTQYF; DNA: TGTGCCAGCAGCCAAGAGGAGGGAGATACGCAGTATTTT